Following are 21 T cell receptor beta chains from one sample sequenced in a study of beta chain features in type 1 diabetes. Sequenced material consisted of expressed TCRB transcripts (all of the isolated RNA was reverse transcribed). TCRdb's table, derived via immunoSEQ multiplex PCR, lists solely in-frame clones and lacks some. Of 250,000 to 300,000 clones listed, 7% to 9% were seen once; the top ten hold over 0.8%. Sequencing was carried out using central memory CD4+ T cells from blood. The receptors shown here come from a woman under 30 in good health.

This clone was observed a handful of times. The J gene is TRBJ2-3, the V gene TRBV11-2; D gene unclear. With 1 base removed from V and 3 bases from J, the gap between germline ends came to 11 bases. The length of the CDR3 is 15 residues. CDR1 and CDR2 (germline): SGHAT, FQNNGV. CDR3 in DNA: TGTGCCAGCAGCTTAGGGCAGACAAGAACAGATACGCAGTATTTT. This codes for CASSLGQTRTDTQYF.

V usage is TRBV4-3 and J usage is TRBJ2-1, with 8 bases lining up with TRBD1. The V gene end was trimmed by 4 bases and the J gene end by 14 bases; junction bases not matched to a gene: 13. CDR1 and CDR2 from the germline V gene are LGHNA and YSLEER. The CDR3 loop spans 14 amino acids. This chain's CDR3 is CASSLHLRQGIEFF. DNA of the CDR3: TGCGCCAGCAGCCTTCATCTTAGACAGGGGATTGAGTTCTTC.

This chain uses TRBV15 with TRBJ1-6, with D unclear. CDR3 size: 14 residues. From germline, CDR1 is LNHNV and CDR2 YYDKDF (reference sequence). The V and J ends lost 3 bases and 10 bases respectively, with 13 bases between them. CDR3 coding DNA: TGTGCCACCAGCAGCGCTGTCTTCGTCTCACCCCTCCACTTT. Translated: CATSSAVFVSPLHF.

The CDR3 loop is CASSLNRYTEAFF. CDR3 sequence (DNA): TGTGCCAGCAGTTTAAACAGATACACTGAAGCTTTCTTT. The chain is built from TRBV6-5 and TRBJ1-1; D is undetermined. CDR1 is MNHEY, CDR2 SVGAGI, per germline. This CDR3 region has 13 residues. V was clipped by 4 bases and J by 3 bases, with 9 bases between them.

In its sample, this clone was seen a few times. The CDR3 loop is CASSPGTYQETQYF. CDR3 coding DNA: TGCGCCAGCAGCCCCGGGACCTACCAAGAGACCCAGTACTTC. The genes are TRBV5-1 and TRBJ2-5; either TRBD1 or TRBD2 may fit D (5 bases each). Trimming cost V 4 bases and J 0 bases, with 10 bases left between them. The CDR3 contains 14 residues. Per the germline V gene, CDR1 is SGHRS and CDR2 is YFSETQ.

The chain links TRBV23-1 to TRBJ1-5, with 11 bases identical to TRBD1. TRBV23-1 is an open reading frame whose function is uncertain. CDR3 size: 17 residues. The V segment lost 1 base and the J segment 2 bases; nucleotides outside the gene matches: 4. CDR3 loop: CASSQWGQGVGNQPQHF. The CDR3 DNA is TGCGCCAGCAGTCAATGGGGACAGGGGGTAGGCAATCAGCCCCAGCATTTT.

This clone was detected a few times. The chain employs TRBV7-3 and TRBJ2-3, with unresolved D. V was clipped by 4 bases and J by 6 bases, with 14 bases between them. The CDR3 runs to 14 residues. Germline CDR1 SGHTA, CDR2 FQGTGA. The CDR3 spells CASSSYKQNDTQYF. In nucleotides, the CDR3 is TGTGCCAGCAGCTCCTACAAACAAAACGATACGCAGTATTTT. Full variable domain (rest looked up from reference TRBV7-3 and TRBJ2-3): GAGVSQTPSNKVTEKGKYVELRCDPISGHTALYWYRQSLGQGPEFLIYFQGTGAADDSGLPNDRFFAVRPEGSVSTLKIQRTERGDSAVYLCASSSYKQNDTQYFGPGTRLTVL.

A few counts support this clone. The chain couples TRBV7-2 to TRBJ1-2; D not resolved. The CDR3 is 12 residues long. Germline loops: CDR1 SGHTA, CDR2 FQGNSA. Between the trimmed V and J ends, which lost 7 bases and 5 bases, there was a span of 11 bases. CDR3 region: CASNRQDYGYTF. The DNA for the CDR3 is TGTGCCAGCAATCGGCAGGATTATGGCTACACCTTC.

This clone was observed a few times. CDR3 nucleotide sequence: TGTGCCAGCACCCGAACAGGTGTGCTGTTTTTT. Translation gives CASTRTGVLFF. The V call is TRBV28, the J call TRBJ1-4; D is perhaps TRBD1 (5 bases). CDR3 length: 11 amino acids. Germline V lookup: CDR1 MDHEN, CDR2 SYDVKM. With 7 bases removed from V and 14 bases from J, the gap between germline ends came to 14 bases.

This clone was detected a few times. The V and J genes are TRBV29-1 and TRBJ1-2; D remains ambiguous. CDR3 length: 12 amino acids. Germline loops: CDR1 SQVTM, CDR2 ANQGSEA. Deletions cut 3 bases from V and 6 bases from J, with 11 bases between. Written as DNA, the CDR3 is TGCAGCGTTGATAGCTCCTTCAATGGCTACACCTTC. This sequence encodes CSVDSSFNGYTF.

The chain couples TRBV2 to TRBJ1-5; 9 bases match TRBD1. Trimming took 3 bases from V and 6 from J; bases not matched to a gene: 6. The germline V gene has CDR1 SNHLY and CDR2 FYNNEI. The CDR3 runs 15 residues. The chain's CDR3 is CASSERGTGIQPQHF. CDR3 in DNA: TGTGCCAGCAGTGAGAGAGGGACAGGGATTCAGCCCCAGCATTTT.

CDR3 sequence reads: CASSVGNSIAGGYTF. Here the CDR3 DNA reads TGTGCCAGCAGCGTAGGAAATTCTATAGCGGGCGGCTACACCTTC. The chain joins TRBV9 to TRBJ1-2; D is unresolved. V shed 0 bases and J shed 8 bases, with 17 bases lying between them. From germline, CDR1 is SGDLS and CDR2 YYNGEE. The CDR3 runs to 15 residues.

The table lists this clone with a few counts. The chain is built from TRBV28 and TRBJ2-7; D gene unclear. The CDR3 consists of 11 residues. The germline V gene encodes CDR1 MDHEN and CDR2 SYDVKM. Between the trimmed V and J ends, which lost 5 bases and 3 bases, there was a span of 5 bases. The chain's CDR3 is CASSGVYEQYV. The CDR3 region has the DNA TGTGCCAGCAGTGGGGTCTACGAGCAGTACGTC.

There are many counts of this clone. The chain combines TRBV7-3 with TRBJ2-1; D is possibly TRBD1 (5 bases). The V gene's germline CDR1 is SGHTA and CDR2 FQGTGA. V gave up 6 bases and J gave up 5 bases, with 11 bases separating them. The CDR3 extends over 13 amino acids. The CDR3 nucleotides read TGTGCCAGCAGGGGGCGAAATAACAATGAGCAGTTCTTC. It encodes CASRGRNNNEQFF.

This clone has more than one count but fewer than ten. The chain employs TRBV2 and TRBJ1-1; D gene ambiguous. This CDR3 is built from 12 residues. Trimming removed 8 bases at V and 6 bases at J, with 13 bases between. CDR1 SNHLY and CDR2 FYNNEI come from the germline V gene. Here the CDR3 DNA reads TGTGCCAGCGGAGTCTCGTCCGCTGAAGCTTTCTTT. Protein product: CASGVSSAEAFF. Based on the CDR3 plus reference TRBV2 and TRBJ1-1, the full variable domain is EPEVTQTPSHQVTQMGQEVILRCVPISNHLYFYWYRQILGQKVEFLVSFYNNEISEKSEIFDDQFSVERPDGSNFTLKIRSTKLEDSAMYFCASGVSSAEAFFGQGTRLTVV.

V is TRBV5-1 and J is TRBJ1-5; D is unresolved. This CDR3 region has 15 residues. CDR1 and CDR2 from the germline V gene are SGHRS and YFSETQ. With 0 bases removed from V and 0 bases from J, the gap between germline ends came to 7 bases. DNA for the CDR3: TGCGCCAGCAGCTTGGTAGGCGATAGCAATCAGCCCCAGCATTTT. This translates into CASSLVGDSNQPQHF.

This clone occurred a few times. The V and J genes are TRBV9 and TRBJ2-7; 10 bases agree with TRBD1. Losses at the gene ends were 3 bases for V and 2 bases for J; bases not matched to a gene: 11. The CDR3 has 17 amino acids. Germline loops: CDR1 SGDLS, CDR2 YYNGEE. CDR3 sequence (DNA): TGTGCCAGCAGCGGACAGGGGGCGATCTGGGGTCCCTACGAGCAGTACTTC. Residues: CASSGQGAIWGPYEQYF. Complete variable domain (other parts from reference TRBV9 and TRBJ2-7): DSGVTQTPKHLITATGQRVTLRCSPRSGDLSVYWYQQSLDQGLQFLIQYYNGEERAKGNILERFSAQQFPDLHSELNLSSLELGDSALYFCASSGQGAIWGPYEQYFGPGTRLTVT.

This clone was counted only a few times. The chain combines TRBV6-5 with TRBJ1-4; D is ambiguous. Germline V CDR1 and CDR2: MNHEY, SVGAGI. V was pared by 1 base and J by 2 bases, with 2 bases between. The CDR3 length is 13 residues. Here the CDR3 DNA reads TGTGCCAGCAGTTACTTGACTAATGAAAAACTGTTTTTT. Its translation is CASSYLTNEKLFF.

A few counts support this clone. CDR3: CASTTKAGTGELFF. CDR3 bases: TGTGCCAGCACAACGAAAGCAGGGACCGGGGAGCTGTTTTTT. V usage is TRBV5-4 and J usage is TRBJ2-2, with D possibly matching TRBD1 (5 bases). CDR3 size: 14 residues. The germline gives CDR1 SGHNT, CDR2 YYREEE (reference sequence). Between the trimmed V and J ends, which lost 6 bases and 5 bases, there was a span of 14 bases. Filled out from reference TRBV5-4 and TRBJ2-2, the complete variable domain reads ETGVTQSPTHLIKTRGQQVTLRCSSQSGHNTVSWYQQALGQGPQFIFQYYREEENGRGNFPPRFSGLQFPNYSSELNVNALELDDSALYLCASTTKAGTGELFFGEGSRLTVL.

This clone has only a few counts. The V call is TRBV7-3, the J call TRBJ2-1; D is perhaps TRBD1 or TRBD2 (5 bases each). This CDR3 comprises 14 residues. Between the trimmed V and J ends, which lost 5 bases and 11 bases, there was a span of 19 bases. CDR1 and CDR2 (germline): SGHTA, FQGTGA. For the CDR3, the DNA is TGTGCCAGCAGCCGTCCCGGGACCCGGGGCCAGCAGTTCTTC. Translation: CASSRPGTRGQQFF.

This chain joins TRBV9 and TRBJ2-2; D ambiguous. The CDR3 runs 13 residues. The germline V and J ends were trimmed by 0 bases and 8 bases, with 8 bases remaining between them. Germline values: CDR1 SGDLS, CDR2 YYNGEE. The CDR3 loop is CASSVALQGELFF. For the CDR3, the DNA is TGTGCCAGCAGCGTAGCTTTACAGGGGGAGCTGTTTTTT.